This T cell receptor (beta chain) was identified during a study of cytomegalovirus exposure and HLA in healthy donors. Findings of the study overall: Likely technical artifact: a cluster of highly shared sequence variants. Later analysis revealed greater clonal expansion in HLA-associated TCR beta chains than in equally common others.

The PCR used 60 Vbeta and 13 Jbeta primers. Repertoires were generated with immunoSEQ multiplex PCR, while TCRdb's copy carries only in-frame clones and drops some. Here the sample spans around 250,000 clones, around 90% being singletons. A word on this clone: Its antigen is undetermined.

The CDR3 loop spans 15 amino acids. V shed 4 bases and J 4 bases; nucleotides not matched to a gene: 5. Germline V gives CDR1 MNHEY, CDR2 SVGAGI. The chain carries TRBV6-5 and TRBJ2-7, with TRBD1 matching 12 bases. The TCR sequence derives from a girl aged 2-9 years in good health and CMV-seronegative. The sequencing sample was made of PBMCs. CDR3 in DNA: TGTGCCAGCAGTTTTGGGACAGGGGGCCGGTACGAGCAGTACTTC. This sequence encodes CASSFGTGGRYEQYF.